These T cell receptor beta chains were read from a single sample in a study of cytomegalovirus exposure and HLA in healthy donors. The method was immunoSEQ multiplex PCR; TCRdb's version includes in-frame clones alone and lacks a portion of them. Among 200,000 to 250,000 clones, less than 90% were seen once, and the ten largest hold around 12%. Sequencing input: PBMCs. Every receptor here comes from a man younger than 30 in good health and CMV-seropositive. CDR3s include the opening cysteine and the closing phenylalanine or tryptophan. D genes are given only for firm matches. Clone size appears in some rows only: once, few, many, or a class for an expanded clone.

TGTGCCAGCAGCTTGGACACTAACTATGGCTACACCTTC | CASSLDTNYGYTF | - | TRBJ1-2 | TRBV5-4 | -
TGTGCCAGCAGTTACACCACGGGCGAGCAGTACTTC | CASSYTTGEQYF | - | TRBJ2-7 | TRBV6-5 | -
TGTGCCAGCAGAGGGGAACTCGACTCCAATGAGCAGTTCTTC | CASRGELDSNEQFF | - | TRBJ2-1 | TRBV6-4 | -
TGTGCCAGCAGCCCACCCCTGGACAGGGACTATGGCTACACCTTC | CASSPPLDRDYGYTF | - | TRBJ1-2 | TRBV5-4 | TRBD1
TGTGCCAGCAGCCCGGATAGGCGCTCCTACAATGAGCAGTTCTTC | CASSPDRRSYNEQFF | - | TRBJ2-1 | TRBV5-4 | -
TGTGCCAGCAGAACGGGGGGGCCGGGTCAGCCCCAGCATTTT | CASRTGGPGQPQHF | - | TRBJ1-5 | TRBV6-5 | -
TGTGCCAGCAGTTTGGACAGGCGCCCCTATCGGCCCCAGCATTTT | CASSLDRRPYRPQHF | once | TRBJ1-5 | TRBV6-5 | TRBD1
TGTGCCAGCAGGTCAACAGGGTTGGGCTATGGCTACACCTTC | CASRSTGLGYGYTF | - | TRBJ1-2 | TRBV28 | -
TGTGCCAGCGAGTTGGGGATCAATCAGCCCCAGCATTTT | CASELGINQPQHF | - | TRBJ1-5 | TRBV2 | -
TGTGCCAGCTCACCCGCTAGCGGGAGTGTATGGATAGGCACAGATACGCAGTATTTT | CASSPASGSVWIGTDTQYF | - | TRBJ2-3 | TRBV18 | TRBD2
TGTGCCAGCAGTGTAGGGGTGAACACCATATATTTT | CASSVGVNTIYF | few | TRBJ1-3 | TRBV2 | -
TGCGCCAGCAGCTTTGATCCCCAGCCCAACGAGCAGTACTTC | CASSFDPQPNEQYF | - | TRBJ2-7 | TRBV5-1 | -
TGTGCCAGCAGCTTAAGGCGGGAGGGAGCCTACGAGCAGTACTTC | CASSLRREGAYEQYF | - | TRBJ2-7 | TRBV5-4 | TRBD2
TGTGCCAGCAGCCAAGGAGTAGCGGGACGAGATACGCAGTATTTT | CASSQGVAGRDTQYF | - | TRBJ2-3 | TRBV4-2 | TRBD2
TGTGCCAGCAGCGTCGAACCGGGGAACACTGAAGCTTTCTTT | CASSVEPGNTEAFF | - | TRBJ1-1 | TRBV9 | -
TGTGTCCCCCGAAGGAGCAGTCAGACGAACACTGAAGCTTTCTTT | CVPRRSSQTNTEAFF | - | TRBJ1-1 | TRBV2 | -
TGTGCCAGCAGCCAGGGACTAGCGGGAGCGGTTACCGGGGAGCTGTTTTTT | CASSQGLAGAVTGELFF | once | TRBJ2-2 | TRBV7-2 | TRBD2
TGTGCCAGCAGTAGTACGGTGAACACTGAAGCTTTCTTT | CASSSTVNTEAFF | - | TRBJ1-1 | TRBV6-5 | -
TGTGCCACCCGGGAGAAAGAAGGCTACACCTTC | CATREKEGYTF | few | TRBJ1-2 | TRBV25-1 | -
TGTGCCAGCAGCTTAGTCCCAAGGAGGCGTACCTCCTACAATGAGCAGTTCTTC | CASSLVPRRRTSYNEQFF | - | TRBJ2-1 | TRBV11-2 | -
TGTGCCAGCAGTGGCCGGGGGCTTGAGACTGAAGCTTTCTTT | CASSGRGLETEAFF | - | TRBJ1-1 | TRBV13 | -
TGTGCCAGCAGCGTTGGGCAAACGAACACTGAAGCTTTCTTT | CASSVGQTNTEAFF | - | TRBJ1-1 | TRBV6-6 | -
TGCGCCAGCAGCTTGGCCGTTAGCATGAACACTGAAGCTTTCTTT | CASSLAVSMNTEAFF | - | TRBJ1-1 | TRBV5-1 | -
TGTGCCAGCAGCAGACAGATGAATGAGCAGTTCTTC | CASSRQMNEQFF | - | TRBJ2-1 | TRBV7-2 | -
TGTGCCAGCAGTTCACGGACAGGAGAGGGAGGCCACGAGCAGTACTTC | CASSSRTGEGGHEQYF | - | TRBJ2-7 | TRBV13 | -
TGTGCCAGCAGCTTAATCGGGTACGAGCAGTACTTC | CASSLIGYEQYF | - | TRBJ2-7 | TRBV11-1 | -
TGTGCCAGCAGTTTCGGACTAGCGGGGGCCTACGAGCAGTACTTC | CASSFGLAGAYEQYF | - | TRBJ2-7 | TRBV27 | TRBD2
TGTGCCAGCAGCTTGGGACAGTCGGATGGCTACACCTTC | CASSLGQSDGYTF | - | TRBJ1-2 | TRBV7-9 | TRBD1
TGTGCCAGCAGTTTATCTCCGCGTACTGAAGCTTTCTTT | CASSLSPRTEAFF | - | TRBJ1-1 | TRBV27 | -
TGCAGCGTATACGGACAGGTAATCCATGAGCAGTTCTTC | CSVYGQVIHEQFF | - | TRBJ2-1 | TRBV29-1 | TRBD1
TGTGCCAGCAGCTTACTTAAGGGGAACTACGAGCAGTACTTC | CASSLLKGNYEQYF | - | TRBJ2-7 | TRBV7-8 | -
TGTGCCAGCAGCGTAATTGATAGCGGCTACGAGCAGTACTTC | CASSVIDSGYEQYF | - | TRBJ2-7 | TRBV9 | -
TGTGCCAGCCGTCTAGGAAGCACAGATACGCAGTATTTT | CASRLGSTDTQYF | - | TRBJ2-3 | TRBV2 | -
TGTGCCAGCAGTCCCCGGACAGGCTACACCGGGGAGCTGTTTTTT | CASSPRTGYTGELFF | - | TRBJ2-2 | TRBV28 | TRBD1
TGTGCCAGCAGTGGGGGACAGGGTTCCTACAATGAGCAGTTCTTC | CASSGGQGSYNEQFF | once | TRBJ2-1 | TRBV2 | TRBD1
TGTGCCAGCTCACCCCTTTCCAGTTCCAATGAGCAGTTCTTC | CASSPLSSSNEQFF | - | TRBJ2-1 | TRBV18 | -
TGTGCCAGTAGAGACAGGGGATTGGAGACCCAGTACTTC | CASRDRGLETQYF | once | TRBJ2-5 | TRBV19 | TRBD1
TGTGCCTGGATGGGCAGGGGGTTACCTGAAGCTTTCTTT | CAWMGRGLPEAFF | once | TRBJ1-1 | TRBV30 | TRBD1
TGTGCCAGCGGGGGCTTGAGCTCCTACGAGCAGTACTTC | CASGGLSSYEQYF | - | TRBJ2-7 | TRBV19 | -
TGTGCCAGCAGCCGTAGGGGAGTACGTGAAAAACTGTTTTTT | CASSRRGVREKLFF | - | TRBJ1-4 | TRBV27 | -
TGTGCCAGCAGCGTAGTCCAGGGAAATGAGCAGTTCTTC | CASSVVQGNEQFF | - | TRBJ2-1 | TRBV9 | -
TGTGCCAGCAGCTCGTACAGGGGCGAGAACACTGAAGCTTTCTTT | CASSSYRGENTEAFF | - | TRBJ1-1 | TRBV7-9 | TRBD1
TGTGCCAGCAGATCGACAGGGAGGGAGACCCAGTACTTC | CASRSTGRETQYF | - | TRBJ2-5 | TRBV25-1 | -
TGTGCCAGCACCGACAGGGTGTTATACGAGCAGTACTTC | CASTDRVLYEQYF | - | TRBJ2-7 | TRBV2 | TRBD1
TGCGCCAGCAGCCCACTCACGACCGATCAAGGTGGTGGCTACACCTTC | CASSPLTTDQGGGYTF | - | TRBJ1-2 | TRBV5-1 | -